The clone carrying this T cell receptor (beta chain) has just a few counts. These data originate in a study of beta chain features in type 1 diabetes. The entirety of the isolated RNA underwent reverse transcription, so expressed TCRB transcripts were sequenced. Generated by immunoSEQ multiplex PCR, the TCRdb table keeps only in-frame clones and is missing some. The sample lists about 620,000 clones; about 14% were seen once. V lost 9 bases, J lost 6 bases, and 18 bases lay in between. The CDR3 runs 14 residues. Germline V gene data show CDR1 as SNHLY and CDR2 as FYNNEI. V usage is TRBV2 and J usage is TRBJ2-1, with D possibly TRBD1 on 8 matching bases. The sequence was obtained from a man aged 18 to 35 in good health. Sequencing was done on a sample of naive CD4+ T cells from blood. The CDR3 DNA reads as TGTGCCAGTTACGAACAGGGGGGGATCAATGAGCAGTTCTTC. Translation: CASYEQGGINEQFF.